Shown below are 30 T cell receptor beta chains from a single sample sequenced in a study of blood T cell repertoires in COVID-19 (TCRdb year 2020). The library was built by means of the immunoSEQ multiplex PCR assay. Here the immuneACCESS table is served through TCRdb, limited to in-frame sequences with V and J called. Missing clones are a known gap in these copies; in checked studies unresolved V genes cover under half, and the rest lacks a known reason. The sample includes some 70,000 clones, with roughly 84% observed a single time. Around 6.7% of the sample belongs to the ten largest clones. The sequenced sample consisted of peripheral blood. Receptor source: a man aged 50 or older with active COVID-19.

The chain links TRBV5-4 to TRBJ1-3, with D possibly matching TRBD1 (5 bases). Germline V gives CDR1 SGHNT, CDR2 YYREEE (reference sequence). CDR3 length equals 15 residues. Trimming stripped 0 bases from V and 4 bases from J, with 11 bases between. CDR3 region: CASSLGGGFGNTIYF. CDR3 nucleotide sequence: TGTGCCAGCAGCTTGGGGGGGGGATTCGGAAACACCATATATTTT.

CDR3 coding DNA: TGTGCCAGCAGCTCCGATTACAGGGGGCTTTATTTTGGCTACACCTTC. Its protein is CASSSDYRGLYFGYTF. The chain employs TRBV5-5 and TRBJ1-2; TRBD1 matches 9 bases. CDR3 size: 16 residues. Losses at the gene ends were 3 bases for V and 7 bases for J; bases not matched to a gene: 13. In germline, CDR1 is SGHKS, CDR2 YYEKEE (reference sequence).

This chain links TRBV5-8 with TRBJ1-2; no reliable D call. In germline, CDR1 is SGHTS, CDR2 YDEGEE. Trimming removed 2 bases at V and 4 bases at J, with 6 bases between. The CDR3 covers 12 residues. CDR3 sequence (DNA): TGTGCCAGCAGCTTAGGAGTCTATGGCTACACCTTC. Translated: CASSLGVYGYTF.

J is TRBJ1-4 and V is TRBV5-6; a possible D gene is TRBD1 (5 bases). Germline CDR1 is SGHDT and CDR2 is YYEEEE. This CDR3 is 14 amino acids long. V was shortened by 3 bases and J by 7 bases, with 13 bases between the two germline ends. CDR3 residues: CASSWGTDTEKLFF. The CDR3 region has the DNA TGTGCCAGCAGCTGGGGGACTGACACTGAAAAACTGTTTTTT.

This chain connects TRBV19 to TRBJ1-5; D uncertain. V was trimmed by 9 bases and J by 1 base, leaving 19 bases between them. Germline CDR1 and CDR2: LNHDA and SQIVND (reference sequence). CDR3 length equals 16 residues. CDR3: CASLPWEGESNQPQHF. CDR3 DNA: TGTGCCAGCCTACCATGGGAGGGTGAAAGCAATCAGCCCCAGCATTTT.

This clone was recorded a few times. This chain connects TRBV18 to TRBJ1-2, with D possibly being TRBD1 (5 bases). V lost 3 bases, J lost 3 bases, and 8 bases lay in between. Germline-derived CDR1 and CDR2 are KGHSH and LQKENI. This CDR3 spans 13 amino acids. The CDR3 sequence is CASSPGHDYGYTF. CDR3 DNA: TGTGCCAGCTCACCCGGACACGACTATGGCTACACCTTC.

V is TRBV27 and J is TRBJ1-2; TRBD1 matches 9 bases. V was pared by 6 bases and J by 4 bases, with 0 bases of the junction left unmatched. CDR3 size: 12 residues. Germline CDR1 MNHEY, CDR2 SMNVEV (reference sequence). This CDR3 is CASRDRGYGYTF. Written as DNA, the CDR3 is TGTGCCAGCAGGGACAGGGGCTATGGCTACACCTTC.

This sequence joins TRBV7-2 and TRBJ1-4; a weak D match, TRBD1 (5 bases). The V end lost 3 bases, the J end lost 6 bases, and 11 bases lay between the germline ends. Germline V gene data show CDR1 as SGHTA and CDR2 as FQGNSA. The CDR3 consists of 14 residues. This CDR3 is CASSFRQLDEKLFF. The DNA for the CDR3 is TGTGCCAGCAGCTTCAGACAGCTAGATGAAAAACTGTTTTTT. Full variable domain (rest looked up from reference TRBV7-2 and TRBJ1-4): GAGVSQSPSNKVTEKGKDVELRCDPISGHTALYWYRQSLGQGLEFLIYFQGNSAPDKSGLPSDRFSAERTGGSVSTLTIQRTQQEDSAVYLCASSFRQLDEKLFFGSGTQLSVL.

CDR3 nucleotide sequence: TGTGCCAGCACAATATTGTCAGCGGGAGTCACCGGGGAGCTGTTTTTT. It translates to CASTILSAGVTGELFF. V usage is TRBV28 and J usage is TRBJ2-2, with TRBD2 identical over 8 bases. Looked up from germline, CDR1 is MDHEN and CDR2 is SYDVKM. With 7 bases clipped from V and 4 bases from J, the junction kept 11 bases outside the gene matches. The CDR3 spans 16 residues.

V is TRBV5-1 and J is TRBJ1-6, with 8 bases identical to TRBD1. V shed 4 bases and J 0 bases; nucleotides not matched to a gene: 9. Germline V CDR1 and CDR2: SGHRS, YFSETQ. There are 18 residues in the CDR3. DNA of the CDR3: TGCGCCAGCAGCCATGGGACAGGCCTTAGCTCCTATAATTCACCCCTCCACTTT. This gives the protein CASSHGTGLSSYNSPLHF.

The chain employs TRBV19 and TRBJ1-1; 7 bases are a match to TRBD1. There are 15 residues in the CDR3. Looked up from germline, CDR1 is LNHDA and CDR2 is SQIVND (reference sequence). V dropped 3 bases and J dropped 4; count of bases not matched to a gene: 8. The CDR3 region is CASSISGTVVTEAFF. CDR3 sequence (DNA): TGTGCCAGTAGTATTTCTGGGACAGTCGTCACTGAAGCTTTCTTT.

The chain has TRBV3-1 (or the pseudogene TRBV3-2) and TRBJ2-1; 12 nucleotides align to TRBD2. The germline V gene encodes CDR1 LGHDT and CDR2 YNNKEL (reference sequence). The CDR3 runs 15 residues. V dropped 4 bases and J dropped 10; count of bases not matched to a gene: 8. The CDR3 spells CASSLGLAGYSEQFF. The CDR3 region has the DNA TGTGCCAGCAGCCTCGGACTAGCGGGATATTCGGAGCAGTTCTTC.

The chain has TRBV4-2 and TRBJ2-5, with 9 bases aligning to TRBD2. J gave up 3 bases and V 4 bases, and 12 bases lay outside the gene matches. The germline V gene has CDR1 LGHNA and CDR2 YNFKEQ. The CDR3 loop spans 17 amino acids. This CDR3 reads CASSRAGGGGREETQYF. The CDR3 nucleotides are TGTGCCAGCAGCCGAGCGGGAGGCGGGGGGCGGGAAGAGACCCAGTACTTC.

V usage is TRBV9 and J usage is TRBJ1-3; D not resolved. The CDR3 extends over 15 amino acids. V lost 0 bases, J lost 3 bases, and 10 bases lay in between. The germline V gene has CDR1 SGDLS and CDR2 YYNGEE. The CDR3 DNA follows: TGTGCCAGCAGCGTAGACCGGGGAAGTGGAAACACCATATATTTT. Residues: CASSVDRGSGNTIYF.

This chain links TRBV6-5 with TRBJ2-5; D may be TRBD1 (5 bases). The CDR3 is 15 residues long. V lost 0 bases to trimming and J lost 1 base, with 9 bases between them. CDR1 and CDR2 from the germline V gene are MNHEY and SVGAGI. The chain's CDR3 is CASSYSIGVQETQYF. CDR3 in DNA: TGTGCCAGCAGTTACTCGATAGGGGTCCAAGAGACCCAGTACTTC.

The genes are TRBV25-1 and TRBJ2-3; 8 positions match TRBD1. The germline gives CDR1 MGHDK, CDR2 SYGVNS. V lost 1 base to trimming and J lost 3 bases; unmatched junction nucleotides: 6. The length of the CDR3 is 16 residues. The CDR3 loop is CASSELGRGLTDTQYF. In nucleotides, the CDR3 is TGTGCCAGCAGTGAATTAGGCAGGGGGCTTACAGATACGCAGTATTTT.

This rearrangement joins TRBV9 to TRBJ1-5, with 9 nucleotides matching TRBD1. The CDR3 totals 15 residues. J was trimmed by 7 bases and V by 2 bases; bases with no gene match: 7. CDR1 and CDR2 (germline): SGDLS, YYNGEE. CDR3 region: CASSVGTGFLQPQHF. CDR3 in DNA: TGTGCCAGCAGCGTCGGGACAGGGTTCCTCCAGCCCCAGCATTTT.

This clone has only a few counts. The V call is TRBV4-1, the J call TRBJ1-6; TRBD1 might be the D (6 bases). CDR1 MGHRA and CDR2 YSYEKL come from the germline V gene. Deletions cut 0 bases from V and 5 bases from J, with 17 bases between. CDR3 length equals 18 residues. The CDR3, as DNA: TGCGCCAGCAGCCAAGATAATTCGAGGACAGTAGATAATTCACCCCTCCACTTT. Amino acid sequence: CASSQDNSRTVDNSPLHF.

This clone was detected once. The chain employs TRBV2 and TRBJ2-1; 10 bases match TRBD1. With 8 bases clipped from V and 4 bases from J, the junction kept 5 bases outside the gene matches. Germline CDR1 reads SNHLY; CDR2 reads FYNNEI. The CDR3 consists of 14 residues. CDR3 bases: TGTGCCAGCGACCGGGACAGGGGTTACAATGAGCAGTTCTTC. This sequence encodes CASDRDRGYNEQFF. The whole variable domain, filled in from reference TRBV2 and TRBJ2-1, reads EPEVTQTPSHQVTQMGQEVILRCVPISNHLYFYWYRQILGQKVEFLVSFYNNEISEKSEIFDDQFSVERPDGSNFTLKIRSTKLEDSAMYFCASDRDRGYNEQFFGPGTRLTVL.

This clone was counted once. The CDR3 DNA sequence: TGCGCCAGCAGCCTAAACCCCCCAGGGCAGGGGGCCACCTACGAGCAGTACTTC. Residues: CASSLNPPGQGATYEQYF. The chain recombines TRBV23-1 with TRBJ2-7, with 8 bases identical to TRBD1. TRBV23-1 is annotated as an ORF whose role is uncertain. Unmatched junction bases numbered 18, after V lost 6 bases and J lost 2 bases. The CDR3 is made up of 18 amino acids.

The chain employs TRBV5-1 and TRBJ2-7; TRBD1 matches 9 bases. V was clipped by 1 base and J by 5 bases; unmatched bases: 10. The length of the CDR3 is 16 residues. Germline-derived CDR1 and CDR2 are SGHRS and YFSETQ. The CDR3 here is CASSLTGGQGADEQYF. The CDR3 DNA sequence: TGCGCCAGCAGCTTGACCGGGGGACAGGGAGCCGACGAGCAGTACTTC.

This clone was observed a few times. This chain connects TRBV21-1 to TRBJ2-7; TRBD2 was called by the table and not checked on the DNA. TRBV21-1 is a pseudogene locus. CDR3 length: 14 residues. The CDR3 bases are TGTGCCAGCAGCAAATCGAGGGATTCCTACGAGCAGTACTTC. This codes for CASSKSRDSYEQYF.

The chain uses TRBV9 and TRBJ2-2; D might be TRBD1 (5 bases). V lost 3 bases and J lost 7, with 10 bases in between. CDR3 length equals 13 residues. Germline V gene sequence: CDR1 SGDLS, CDR2 YYNGEE. CDR3: CASSEDRLGELFF. The CDR3 DNA sequence: TGTGCCAGCAGCGAAGACAGACTCGGGGAGCTGTTTTTT.

This clone showed up just a few times. This chain connects TRBV6-5 to TRBJ2-7; TRBD2 aligns across 7 bases. The length of the CDR3 is 16 residues. Trimming at V came to 0 bases and at J to 1 base, leaving 6 bases not matched to a gene. Germline CDR1 MNHEY, CDR2 SVGAGI. CDR3 residues: CASSYSQAGPSYEQYF. The CDR3 DNA reads as TGTGCCAGCAGTTACTCGCAAGCGGGACCTTCCTACGAGCAGTACTTC.

The chain combines TRBV5-1 with TRBJ1-1; TRBD1 aligns across 7 bases. CDR3 length equals 17 residues. In germline, CDR1 is SGHRS, CDR2 YFSETQ. The V and J ends lost 0 bases and 1 base, in that order; junction bases with no gene match: 9. CDR3 bases: TGCGCCAGCAGCTTGGCCACAGGGGCAATGGGGAACACTGAAGCTTTCTTT. Its protein is CASSLATGAMGNTEAFF.

The chain links TRBV6-5 to TRBJ1-5, with D unresolved. V was cut by 10 bases and J by 1 base, with 11 bases left in between. There are 13 residues in the CDR3. Looked up from germline, CDR1 is MNHEY and CDR2 is SVGAGI. CDR3 bases: TGTGCCACGCCGGAGTACAGCAATCAGCCCCAGCATTTT. It is translated as CATPEYSNQPQHF.

The J gene is TRBJ2-7, the V gene TRBV27; 9 bases are shared with TRBD1. CDR3 size: 14 residues. Germline V CDR1 and CDR2: MNHEY, SMNVEV (reference sequence). V shed 8 bases and J 3 bases; nucleotides not matched to a gene: 8. The CDR3 protein is CASGDRDGIYEQYF. The CDR3 nucleotides read TGTGCCAGCGGGGACAGGGATGGGATCTACGAGCAGTACTTC.

This clone was observed once. The V and J genes are TRBV27 and TRBJ2-5; TRBD2 matches 14 bases. Losses at the gene ends were 6 bases for V and 5 bases for J; bases not matched to a gene: 8. The CDR3 contains 16 residues. Germline CDR1 MNHEY, CDR2 SMNVEV (reference sequence). CDR3 amino acids: CASRARLAGGRETQYF. DNA for the CDR3: TGTGCCAGCAGGGCCCGACTAGCGGGGGGGAGGGAGACCCAGTACTTC.

About this clone itself: Additional DNA sequences in this sample encode the identical CDR3. V gene TRBV19 combines with J gene TRBJ2-7; D call uncertain. From germline, CDR1 is LNHDA and CDR2 SQIVND (reference sequence). V was clipped by 5 bases and J by 1 base, with 12 bases between them. There are 14 residues in the CDR3. The chain's CDR3 is CASSPPERSYEQYF. The CDR3 bases are TGTGCCAGTAGTCCGCCGGAGCGATCCTACGAGCAGTACTTC.

This chain uses TRBV30 with TRBJ1-2; 7 bases are a match to TRBD1. The CDR3 is made up of 13 amino acids. Germline-derived CDR1 and CDR2 are GTSNPN and SVGIG (reference sequence). V dropped 2 bases and J dropped 4; count of bases not matched to a gene: 4. As DNA, the CDR3 is TGTGCCTGGAGTTATGGGACAGTCTATGGCTACACCTTC. Translation gives CAWSYGTVYGYTF.